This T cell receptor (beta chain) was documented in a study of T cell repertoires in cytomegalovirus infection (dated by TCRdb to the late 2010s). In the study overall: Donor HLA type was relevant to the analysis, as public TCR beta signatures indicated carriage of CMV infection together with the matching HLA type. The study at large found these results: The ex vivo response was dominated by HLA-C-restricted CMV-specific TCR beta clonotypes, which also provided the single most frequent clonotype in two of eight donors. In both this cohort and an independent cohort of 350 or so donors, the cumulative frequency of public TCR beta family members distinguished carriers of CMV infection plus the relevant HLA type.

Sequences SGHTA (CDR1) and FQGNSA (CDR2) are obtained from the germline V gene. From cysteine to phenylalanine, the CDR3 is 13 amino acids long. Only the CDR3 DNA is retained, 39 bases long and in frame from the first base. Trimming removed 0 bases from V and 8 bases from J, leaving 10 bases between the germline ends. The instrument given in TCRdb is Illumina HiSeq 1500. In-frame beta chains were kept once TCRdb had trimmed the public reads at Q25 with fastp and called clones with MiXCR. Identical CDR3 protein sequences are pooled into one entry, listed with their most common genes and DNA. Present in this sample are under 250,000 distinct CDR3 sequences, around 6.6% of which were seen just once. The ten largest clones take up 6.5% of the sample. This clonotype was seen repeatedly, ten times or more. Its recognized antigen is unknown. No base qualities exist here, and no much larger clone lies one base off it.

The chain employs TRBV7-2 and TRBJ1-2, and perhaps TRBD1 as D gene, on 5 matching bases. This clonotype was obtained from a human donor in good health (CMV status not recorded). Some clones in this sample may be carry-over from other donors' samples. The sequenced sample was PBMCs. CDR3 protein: CASSLARDGGYTF. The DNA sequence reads TGTGCCAGCAGCTTAGCCCGGGACGGGGGCTACACCTTC.